This T cell receptor beta chain came from a study of blood T cells in healthy people across ages. The V end lost 0 bases, the J end lost 4 bases, and 7 bases lay between the germline ends. Germline V CDR1 and CDR2: MNHEY, SMNVEV (reference sequence). CDR3 size: 13 residues. The second PCR ran about 6 to 11 cycles with a sample-barcoded 5' primer and J-beta primers. With 12 random nucleotides, a template-switch adaptor tagged each individual cDNA molecule. Via MiXCR, TCRdb re-called the 5' RACE reads, giving one row per CDR3 protein. The table lists 1.5 million to 2 million distinct CDR3 sequences, roughly 27% of them singletons.

Sequenced: blood. V is TRBV27 and J is TRBJ2-7; D gene ambiguous. This clonotype was sampled from a woman aged 30 to 39 in good health. CDR3 bases: TGTGCCAGCAGTTTATCGTTGTTGTACGAGCAGTACTTC. Translation gives CASSLSLLYEQYF.